This TCR beta chain was sequenced in a study of T cell repertoires in cytomegalovirus infection. Findings of the study overall: Clonotype analysis showed dominance of the ex vivo response by HLA-C-restricted CMV-specific TCR beta clonotypes.

TCRdb processed the reads anew with MiXCR; each CDR3 protein has one entry. The repertoire has roughly 320,000 distinct CDR3 sequences, around 9.1% of them found once; the top ten carry 2.5%. The V end lost 3 bases, the J end lost 1 base, and 12 bases lay between the germline ends. This CDR3 is 16 amino acids long. CDR1 LGHNA and CDR2 YNFKEQ come from the germline V gene. This clonotype was recorded many times. Antigen specificity is unknown. This TCR derives from a human donor in good health (CMV status not recorded). Some clones in this sample may be carry-over from other donors' samples. The chain recombines TRBV4-2 with TRBJ2-2; D gene ambiguous. Sequences were obtained from PBMCs. Here the CDR3 DNA reads TGTGCCAGCAGCCATTCGAGGAATAGGAACACCGGGGAGCTGTTTTTT. It encodes CASSHSRNRNTGELFF.